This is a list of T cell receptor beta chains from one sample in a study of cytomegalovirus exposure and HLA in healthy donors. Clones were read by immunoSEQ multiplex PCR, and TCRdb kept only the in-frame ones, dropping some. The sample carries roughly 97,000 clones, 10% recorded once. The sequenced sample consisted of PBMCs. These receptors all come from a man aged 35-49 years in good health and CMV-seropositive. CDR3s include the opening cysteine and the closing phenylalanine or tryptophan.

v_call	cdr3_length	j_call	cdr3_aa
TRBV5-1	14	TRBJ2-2	CASTDRGGTGELFF
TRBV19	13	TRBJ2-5	CATRLAGRETQYF
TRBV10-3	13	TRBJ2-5	CAIRGTAKETQYF
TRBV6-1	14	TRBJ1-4	CASSEVHLGEKLFF
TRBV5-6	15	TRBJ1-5	CASSRGQGPNQPQHF
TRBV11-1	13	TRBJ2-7	CASSLVPGFEQYF
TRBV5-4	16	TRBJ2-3	CASSPNLSGRGGTQYF
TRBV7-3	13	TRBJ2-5	CASSLSGRETQYF
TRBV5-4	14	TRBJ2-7	CASSSGTETYEQYF
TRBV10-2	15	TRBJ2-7	CATLSIAGGTYEQYF
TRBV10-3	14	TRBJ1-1	CAITTGVMNTEAFF
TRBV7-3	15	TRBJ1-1	CASRMEGWANTEAFF
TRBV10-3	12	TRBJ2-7	CAFGQGKGEQYF
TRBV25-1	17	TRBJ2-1	CASSDPGLAETYNEQFF
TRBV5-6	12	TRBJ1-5	CASSSGNQPQHF
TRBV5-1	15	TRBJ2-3	CASGHSKRSVNTQYF
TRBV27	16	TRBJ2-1	CASSPRLAGEDNEQFF
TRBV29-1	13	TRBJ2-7	CSLRTSGSYEQYF
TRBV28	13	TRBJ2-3	CASRSRGTDTQYF
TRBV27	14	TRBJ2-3	CASSSQGGGDTQYF
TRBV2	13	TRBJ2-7	CASRTGWTYEQYF
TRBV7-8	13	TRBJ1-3	CASGGQLGNTIYF